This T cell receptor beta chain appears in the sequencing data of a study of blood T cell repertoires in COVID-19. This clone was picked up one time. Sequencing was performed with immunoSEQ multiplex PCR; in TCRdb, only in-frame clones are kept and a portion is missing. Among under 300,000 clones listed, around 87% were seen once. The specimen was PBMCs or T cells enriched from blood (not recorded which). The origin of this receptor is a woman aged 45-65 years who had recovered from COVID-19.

The CDR3 loop reads CASSFEYEQYF. CDR3 sequence (DNA): TGTGCCAGCAGCTTCGAGTACGAGCAGTACTTC. V is TRBV11-2 and J is TRBJ2-7; D ambiguous. The germline CDR1 and CDR2 sequences are SGHAT and FQNNGV. The CDR3 covers 11 residues. The V end lost 3 bases, the J end lost 4 bases, and 4 bases lay between the germline ends.